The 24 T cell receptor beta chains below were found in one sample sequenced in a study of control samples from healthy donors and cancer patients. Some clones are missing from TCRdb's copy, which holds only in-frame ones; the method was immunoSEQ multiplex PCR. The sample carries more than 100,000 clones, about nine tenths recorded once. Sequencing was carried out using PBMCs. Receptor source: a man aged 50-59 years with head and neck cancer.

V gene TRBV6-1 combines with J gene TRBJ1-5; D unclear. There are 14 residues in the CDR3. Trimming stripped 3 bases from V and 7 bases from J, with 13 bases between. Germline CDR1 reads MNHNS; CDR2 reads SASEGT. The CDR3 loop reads CASSDPQEGQPQHF. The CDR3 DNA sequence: TGTGCCAGCAGTGACCCTCAGGAAGGACAGCCCCAGCATTTT.

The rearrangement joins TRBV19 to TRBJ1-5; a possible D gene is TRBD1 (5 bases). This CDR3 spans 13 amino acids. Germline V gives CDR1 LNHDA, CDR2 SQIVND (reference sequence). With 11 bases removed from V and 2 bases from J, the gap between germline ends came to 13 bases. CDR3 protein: CASTRGGNQPQHF. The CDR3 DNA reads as TGTGCCTCAACCCGGGGGGGCAATCAGCCCCAGCATTTT.

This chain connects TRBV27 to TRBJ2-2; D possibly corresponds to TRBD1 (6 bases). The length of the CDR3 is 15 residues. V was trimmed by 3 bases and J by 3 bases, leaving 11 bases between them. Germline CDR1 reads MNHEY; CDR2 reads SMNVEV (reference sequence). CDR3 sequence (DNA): TGTGCCAGCAGTTTGTACGACAGGCACACCGGGGAGCTGTTTTTT. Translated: CASSLYDRHTGELFF.

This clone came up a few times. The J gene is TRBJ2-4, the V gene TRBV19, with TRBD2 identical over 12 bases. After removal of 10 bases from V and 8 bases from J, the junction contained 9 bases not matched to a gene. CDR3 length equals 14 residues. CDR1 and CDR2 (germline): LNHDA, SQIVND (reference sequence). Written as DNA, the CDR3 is TGTGCCACCCGGACTAGCGGGGTGACAGACATTCAGTACTTC. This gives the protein CATRTSGVTDIQYF.

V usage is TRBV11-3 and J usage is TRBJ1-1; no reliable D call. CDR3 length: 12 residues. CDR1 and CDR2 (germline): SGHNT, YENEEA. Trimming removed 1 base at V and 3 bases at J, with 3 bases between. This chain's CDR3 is CASSLGDTEAFF. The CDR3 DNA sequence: TGTGCCAGCAGCTTAGGGGACACTGAAGCTTTCTTT. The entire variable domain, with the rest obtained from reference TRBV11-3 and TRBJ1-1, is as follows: EAGVVQSPRYKIIEKKQPVAFWCNPISGHNTLYWYLQNLGQGPELLIRYENEEAVDDSQLPKDRFSAERLKGVDSTLKIQPAELGDSAVYLCASSLGDTEAFFGQGTRLTVV.

The chain's CDR3 is CASSSPRGLGTGELFF. CDR3 in DNA: TGTGCCAGCAGCTCCCCCAGGGGGCTAGGAACCGGGGAGCTGTTTTTT. This chain links TRBV7-9 with TRBJ2-2, with TRBD1 identical over 8 bases. The CDR3 contains 16 residues. Germline V CDR1 and CDR2: SEHNR, FQNEAQ (reference sequence). V lost 4 bases and J lost 5; bases outside the gene matches: 9.

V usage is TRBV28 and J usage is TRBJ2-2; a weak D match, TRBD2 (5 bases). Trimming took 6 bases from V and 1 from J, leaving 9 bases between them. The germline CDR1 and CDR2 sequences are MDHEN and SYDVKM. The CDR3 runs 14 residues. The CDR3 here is CASSPGENTGELFF. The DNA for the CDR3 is TGTGCCAGCAGCCCCGGGGAGAACACCGGGGAGCTGTTTTTT.

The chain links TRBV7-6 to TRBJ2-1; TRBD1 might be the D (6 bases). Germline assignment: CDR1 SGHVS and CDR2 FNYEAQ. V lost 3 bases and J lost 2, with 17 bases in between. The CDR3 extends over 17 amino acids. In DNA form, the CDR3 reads TGTGCCAGCAGCTTTCAGCAGGGGATCCGAGCCTACAATGAGCAGTTCTTC. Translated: CASSFQQGIRAYNEQFF. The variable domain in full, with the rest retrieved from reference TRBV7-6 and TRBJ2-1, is GAGVSQSPRYKVTKRGQDVALRCDPISGHVSLYWYRQALGQGPEFLTYFNYEAQQDKSGLPNDRFSAERPEGSISTLTIQRTEQRDSAMYRCASSFQQGIRAYNEQFFGPGTRLTVL.

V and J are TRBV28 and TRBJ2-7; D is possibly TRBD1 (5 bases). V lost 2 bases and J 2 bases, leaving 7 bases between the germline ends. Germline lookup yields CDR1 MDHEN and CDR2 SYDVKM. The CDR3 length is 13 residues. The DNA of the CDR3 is TGTGCCAGCAGTTTACAGGGAACCTACGAGCAGTACTTC. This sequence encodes CASSLQGTYEQYF.

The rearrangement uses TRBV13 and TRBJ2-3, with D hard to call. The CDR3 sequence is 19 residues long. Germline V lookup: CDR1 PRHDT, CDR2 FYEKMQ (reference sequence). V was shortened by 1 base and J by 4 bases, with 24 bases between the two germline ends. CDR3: CASSLVPPSTLRSADTQYF. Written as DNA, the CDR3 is TGTGCCAGCAGCTTAGTACCGCCAAGTACCTTGAGGAGTGCAGATACGCAGTATTTT.

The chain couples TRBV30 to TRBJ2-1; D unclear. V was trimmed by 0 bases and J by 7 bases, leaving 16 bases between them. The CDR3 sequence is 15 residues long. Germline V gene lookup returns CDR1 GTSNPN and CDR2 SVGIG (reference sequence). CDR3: CAWSVSARLGNEQFF. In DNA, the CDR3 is TGTGCCTGGAGTGTATCTGCCAGGCTCGGGAATGAGCAGTTCTTC.

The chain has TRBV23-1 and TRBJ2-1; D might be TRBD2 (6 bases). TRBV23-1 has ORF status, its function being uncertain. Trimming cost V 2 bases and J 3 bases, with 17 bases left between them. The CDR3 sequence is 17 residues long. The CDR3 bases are TGCGCCAGCAGTCAACATCCGGGGCAGGACTACTACAATGAGCAGTTCTTC. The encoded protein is CASSQHPGQDYYNEQFF.

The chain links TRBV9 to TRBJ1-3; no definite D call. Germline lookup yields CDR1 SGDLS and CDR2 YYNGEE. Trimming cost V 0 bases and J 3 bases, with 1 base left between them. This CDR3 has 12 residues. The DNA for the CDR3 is TGTGCCAGCAGCGTAGTTGGAAACACCATATATTTT. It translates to CASSVVGNTIYF. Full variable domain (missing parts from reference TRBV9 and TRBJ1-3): DSGVTQTPKHLITATGQRVTLRCSPRSGDLSVYWYQQSLDQGLQFLIQYYNGEERAKGNILERFSAQQFPDLHSELNLSSLELGDSALYFCASSVVGNTIYFGEGSWLTVV.

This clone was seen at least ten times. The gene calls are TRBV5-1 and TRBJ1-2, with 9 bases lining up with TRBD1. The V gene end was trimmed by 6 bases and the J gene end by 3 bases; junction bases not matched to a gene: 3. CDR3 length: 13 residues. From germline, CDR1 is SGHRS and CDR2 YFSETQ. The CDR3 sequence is CASTGQGYYGYTF. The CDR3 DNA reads TGCGCCAGCACCGGACAGGGGTACTATGGCTACACCTTC.

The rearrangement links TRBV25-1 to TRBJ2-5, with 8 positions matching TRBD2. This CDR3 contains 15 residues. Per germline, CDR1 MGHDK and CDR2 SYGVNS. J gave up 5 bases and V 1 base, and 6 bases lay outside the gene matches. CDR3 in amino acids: CASSESLAGRETQYF. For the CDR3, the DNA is TGTGCCAGCAGTGAATCCTTAGCGGGACGGGAGACCCAGTACTTC.

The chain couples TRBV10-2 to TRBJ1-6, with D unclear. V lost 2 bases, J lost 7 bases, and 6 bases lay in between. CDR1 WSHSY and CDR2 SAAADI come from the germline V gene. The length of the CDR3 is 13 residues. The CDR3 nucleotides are TGCGCCAGCAGTGAGCCTGGAAATTCACCCCTCCACTTT. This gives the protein CASSEPGNSPLHF.

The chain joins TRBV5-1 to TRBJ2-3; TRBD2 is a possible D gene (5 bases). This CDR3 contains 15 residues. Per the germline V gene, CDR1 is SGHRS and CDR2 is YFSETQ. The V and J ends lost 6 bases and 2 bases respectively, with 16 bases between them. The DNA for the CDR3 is TGCGCCAGCACCCCCGGGGTAGCGCTCACAGATACGCAGTATTTT. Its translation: CASTPGVALTDTQYF. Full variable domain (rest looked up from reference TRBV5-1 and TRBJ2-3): KAGVTQTPRYLIKTRGQQVTLSCSPISGHRSVSWYQQTPGQGLQFLFEYFSETQRNKGNFPGRFSGRQFSNSRSEMNVSTLELGDSALYLCASTPGVALTDTQYFGPGTRLTVL.

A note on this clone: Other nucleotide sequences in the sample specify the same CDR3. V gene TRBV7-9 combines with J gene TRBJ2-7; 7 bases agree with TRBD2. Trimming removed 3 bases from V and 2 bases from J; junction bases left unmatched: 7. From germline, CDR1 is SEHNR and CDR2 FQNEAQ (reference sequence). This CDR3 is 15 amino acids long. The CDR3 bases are TGTGCCAGCAGCTTGGGCCTAGCGGCCCCCTACGAGCAGTACTTC. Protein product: CASSLGLAAPYEQYF.

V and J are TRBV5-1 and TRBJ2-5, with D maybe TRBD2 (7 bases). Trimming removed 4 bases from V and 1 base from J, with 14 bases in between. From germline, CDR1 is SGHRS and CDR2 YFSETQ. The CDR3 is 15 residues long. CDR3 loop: CASSGGVQGQETQYF. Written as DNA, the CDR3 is TGCGCCAGCAGCGGGGGGGTACAGGGCCAAGAGACCCAGTACTTC.

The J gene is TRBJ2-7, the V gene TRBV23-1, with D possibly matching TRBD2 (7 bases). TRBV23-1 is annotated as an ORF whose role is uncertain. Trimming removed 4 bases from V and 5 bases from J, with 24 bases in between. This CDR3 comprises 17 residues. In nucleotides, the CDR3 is TGCGCCAGCAGTCGGGAGGGGACAAGGAAAAAGTTGGACGAGCAGTACTTC. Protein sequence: CASSREGTRKKLDEQYF.

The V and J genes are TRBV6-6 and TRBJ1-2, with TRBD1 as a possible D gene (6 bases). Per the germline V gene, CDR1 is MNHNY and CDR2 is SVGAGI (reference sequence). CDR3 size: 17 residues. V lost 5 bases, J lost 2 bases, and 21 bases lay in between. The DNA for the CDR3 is TGTGCCAGCAGTCCCGGGGGGGCCCAAGACCTAAACTATGGCTACACCTTC. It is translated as CASSPGGAQDLNYGYTF.

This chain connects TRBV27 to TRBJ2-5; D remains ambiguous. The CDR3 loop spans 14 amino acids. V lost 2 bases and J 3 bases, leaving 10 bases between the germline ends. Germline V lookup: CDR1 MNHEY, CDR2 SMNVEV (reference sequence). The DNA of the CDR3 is TGTGCCAGCAGTTTAGGAGCGAATAAAGAGACCCAGTACTTC. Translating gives CASSLGANKETQYF.

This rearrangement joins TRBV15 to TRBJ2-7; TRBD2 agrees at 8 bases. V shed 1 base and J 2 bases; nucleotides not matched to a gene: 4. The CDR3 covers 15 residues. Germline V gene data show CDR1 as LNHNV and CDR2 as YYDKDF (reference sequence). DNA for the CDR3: TGTGCCACCAGCAGAGTCGGGGGGGGACCCTACGAGCAGTACTTC. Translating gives CATSRVGGGPYEQYF.

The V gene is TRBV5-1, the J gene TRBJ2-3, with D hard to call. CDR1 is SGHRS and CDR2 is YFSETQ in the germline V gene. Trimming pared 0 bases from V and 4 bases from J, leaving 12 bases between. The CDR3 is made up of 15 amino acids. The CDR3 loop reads CASSLAGPTSDTQYF. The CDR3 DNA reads TGCGCCAGCAGCTTGGCCGGGCCAACTTCAGATACGCAGTATTTT.